The clone carrying this T cell receptor beta chain was counted only a few times. Assay used: immunoSEQ multiplex PCR; TCRdb lists only in-frame clones, some missing. The table shows more than 30,000 clones, with almost 90% occurring only once. The data are from a study of T cell changes during pregnancy in multiple sclerosis. This clonotype was obtained from a female donor in good health, enrolled as a control in a pregnancy study. The sample consisted of CD4+ T cells from peripheral blood mononuclear cells, taken in the third trimester of pregnancy.

The CDR3 DNA is TGTGCCAGCAGTTCAGGGATCGCCGGGGAGCTGTTTTTT. As protein: CASSSGIAGELFF. V gene TRBV6-5 combines with J gene TRBJ2-2; a possible D gene is TRBD1 (5 bases). V dropped 4 bases and J dropped 6 bases, with 9 bases sitting between them. Germline V gene sequence: CDR1 MNHEY, CDR2 SVGAGI. The CDR3 has 13 amino acids.